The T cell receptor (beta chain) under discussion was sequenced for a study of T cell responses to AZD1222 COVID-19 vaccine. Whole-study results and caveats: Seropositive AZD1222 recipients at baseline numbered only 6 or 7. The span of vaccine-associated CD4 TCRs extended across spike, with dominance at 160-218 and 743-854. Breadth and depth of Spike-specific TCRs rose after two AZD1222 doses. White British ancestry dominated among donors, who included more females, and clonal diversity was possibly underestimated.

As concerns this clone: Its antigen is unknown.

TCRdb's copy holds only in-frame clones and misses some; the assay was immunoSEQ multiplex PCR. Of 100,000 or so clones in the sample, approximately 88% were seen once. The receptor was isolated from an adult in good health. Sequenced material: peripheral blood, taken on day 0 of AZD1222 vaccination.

As DNA, the CDR3 is TGCGCCAGCACAACGACAGACGGGGCCTACGAGCAGTACTTC. This encodes CASTTTDGAYEQYF. The chain joins TRBV5-1 to TRBJ2-7; D is perhaps TRBD1 or TRBD2 (5 bases each). The germline V and J ends were trimmed by 6 bases and 2 bases, with 15 bases remaining between them. CDR3 length equals 14 residues. Germline V gene lookup returns CDR1 SGHRS and CDR2 YFSETQ.